This entry features one T cell receptor beta chain sequence. Libraries were prepared by immunoSEQ multiplex PCR; TCRdb keeps only in-frame clonotypes and omits some of them. The table records approximately 260,000 clones, roughly 87% of them present only once. The data originate from a study of blood T cell repertoires in COVID-19. Background on the study: T cells, B-cell-depleted T cells, or PBMCs provided the cDNA or gDNA that served as material.

Germline assignment: CDR1 SGDLS and CDR2 YYNGEE. Trimming cost V 4 bases and J 2 bases, with 19 bases left between them. This CDR3 spans 17 amino acids. The specimen sequenced was peripheral blood. The sequence was obtained from a man aged 60 to 75 who had recovered from COVID-19. V and J are TRBV9 and TRBJ1-3; possibly TRBD1 for D (5 bases). The CDR3 region is CASSSGGSSAPGNTIYF. CDR3 bases: TGTGCCAGCAGCTCGGGGGGGAGCTCGGCCCCTGGAAACACCATATATTTT.